Listed below are T cell receptor beta chains from one sample, sequenced in a study of T cell changes during pregnancy in multiple sclerosis. Sequenced by immunoSEQ multiplex PCR; TCRdb stores in-frame clones only, minus some. The table has around 44,000 clones, about 90% seen once. This sample comprised CD8+ T cells from peripheral blood mononuclear cells, obtained in the first trimester of pregnancy. All receptors come from a female donor with multiple sclerosis, enrolled in a pregnancy study. Each CDR3 is given with its conserved first and last residue. The D gene is left open where the match is weak. Rows give clone size only sometimes, using once, few, many, or a class for an expanded clone.

clone size: .
J gene: TRBJ1-2
D gene: .
V gene: TRBV7-8
CDR3 protein: CASSLPETGTNYGYTF
CDR3 DNA: TGTGCCAGCAGCTTACCAGAGACGGGTACTAACTATGGCTACACCTTC

clone size: few
J gene: TRBJ2-3
D gene: TRBD2
V gene: TRBV10-1
CDR3 protein: CASSDGREPDTQYF
CDR3 DNA: TGCGCCAGCAGTGACGGGAGGGAGCCAGATACGCAGTATTTT

clone size: .
J gene: TRBJ2-7
D gene: .
V gene: TRBV9
CDR3 protein: CASSVGDISYEQYF
CDR3 DNA: TGTGCCAGCAGCGTAGGAGATATCTCCTACGAGCAGTACTTC

clone size: .
J gene: TRBJ2-2
D gene: TRBD2
V gene: TRBV29-1
CDR3 protein: CSASGGGRTGELFF
CDR3 DNA: TGCAGCGCCTCCGGGGGGGGACGCACCGGGGAGCTGTTTTTT

clone size: .
J gene: TRBJ2-7
D gene: .
V gene: TRBV6-5
CDR3 protein: CASSYADSSYEQYF
CDR3 DNA: TGTGCCAGCAGTTACGCGGATTCTTCCTACGAGCAGTACTTC

clone size: .
J gene: TRBJ2-2
D gene: .
V gene: TRBV7-2
CDR3 protein: CASSSPGINTGELFF
CDR3 DNA: TGTGCCAGCAGCTCGCCCGGGATAAACACCGGGGAGCTGTTTTTT

clone size: once
J gene: TRBJ2-3
D gene: .
V gene: TRBV7-9
CDR3 protein: CASSRAGGADTQYF
CDR3 DNA: TGTGCCAGCAGCAGAGCGGGTGGGGCAGATACGCAGTATTTT

clone size: .
J gene: TRBJ1-6
D gene: .
V gene: TRBV19
CDR3 protein: CASRTSGGSHSPLHF
CDR3 DNA: TGTGCCAGTAGGACCAGTGGGGGGTCTCACTCACCCCTCCACTTT

clone size: .
J gene: TRBJ1-2
D gene: .
V gene: TRBV27
CDR3 protein: CASSRWTRGLGYTF
CDR3 DNA: TGTGCCAGCAGTCGATGGACTCGAGGGCTTGGCTACACCTTC

clone size: .
J gene: TRBJ1-2
D gene: .
V gene: TRBV5-6
CDR3 protein: CASSFDSGFRYTF
CDR3 DNA: TGTGCCAGCAGCTTCGACTCGGGATTCCGCTACACCTTC

clone size: .
J gene: TRBJ1-1
D gene: TRBD1
V gene: TRBV19
CDR3 protein: CASTKGQVYGPTEAFF
CDR3 DNA: TGTGCCAGCACCAAAGGACAGGTTTATGGTCCCACTGAAGCTTTCTTT

clone size: .
J gene: TRBJ2-5
D gene: TRBD2
V gene: TRBV25-1
CDR3 protein: CASSGGAAETQYF
CDR3 DNA: TGTGCCAGCAGCGGGGGGGCTGCGGAGACCCAGTACTTC

clone size: once
J gene: TRBJ1-3
D gene: TRBD1
V gene: TRBV2
CDR3 protein: CASTDRGSGNTIYF
CDR3 DNA: TGTGCCAGCACCGACAGGGGGTCTGGAAACACCATATATTTT

clone size: few
J gene: TRBJ1-6
D gene: .
V gene: TRBV19
CDR3 protein: CASSIGGNSPLHF
CDR3 DNA: TGTGCCAGTAGTATTGGGGGGAATTCACCCCTCCACTTT